Below are 24 T cell receptor beta chains sequenced from a single sample in a study of patients and donors after allogeneic stem cell transplantation. MiXCR, applied by TCRdb to the RT-PCR reads, yields one record per CDR3 protein. The repertoire holds about 150,000 distinct CDR3 sequences, 24% seen once, with roughly a quarter in the top ten. Sequencing used blood, either unsorted or a sorted T cell fraction (not recorded which). Receptors were obtained from a human donor who was either an allogeneic HSCT recipient or a stem cell or donor lymphocyte infusion donor (not recorded which). It is not recorded whose cells these are; they may come from a transplant donor.

This clonotype was counted only a few times. The chain couples TRBV20-1 to TRBJ1-6, with 7 nucleotides matching TRBD1. The ends lost 6 bases at V and 0 bases at J; junction bases unmatched: 5. This CDR3 spans 15 amino acids. Per the germline V gene, CDR1 is DFQATT and CDR2 is SNEGSKA (reference sequence). The CDR3 here is CSAPTGSSYNSPLHF. CDR3 bases: TGCAGTGCGCCGACAGGGAGCTCCTATAATTCACCCCTCCACTTT.

In its sample, this clonotype was seen many times. The rearrangement joins TRBV4-3 to TRBJ1-1; perhaps TRBD1 as D (5 bases). V lost 4 bases to trimming and J lost 1 base, with 7 bases between them. The CDR3 is 13 amino acids. Germline V lookup: CDR1 LGHNA, CDR2 YSLEER. The CDR3 region has the DNA TGCGCCAGCAGCCGGGGACCGAACACTGAAGCTTTCTTT. It encodes CASSRGPNTEAFF.

This clonotype has more than one count but fewer than ten. V usage is TRBV27 and J usage is TRBJ1-1; 11 bases are a match to TRBD1. Germline V gives CDR1 MNHEY, CDR2 SMNVEV (reference sequence). V lost 6 bases to trimming and J lost 11 bases; unmatched junction nucleotides: 17. The CDR3 is 16 residues long. The DNA of the CDR3 is TGTGCCAGCAGGCGTCCCGGGACAGGGGGACAAAAGCGCGCTTTCTTT. Translation: CASRRPGTGGQKRAFF.

The chain couples TRBV5-1 to TRBJ2-7; 11 bases agree with TRBD2. Germline values: CDR1 SGHRS, CDR2 YFSETQ. The ends lost 4 bases at V and 4 bases at J; junction bases unmatched: 13. This CDR3 is built from 17 residues. CDR3 sequence (DNA): TGCGCCAGCAGCGACGACCGACGACTAGCGGGATATTACGAGCAGTACTTC. Translation gives CASSDDRRLAGYYEQYF.

The V and J genes are TRBV5-1 and TRBJ1-1; TRBD1 might be the D (5 bases). The CDR3 extends over 15 amino acids. In germline, CDR1 is SGHRS, CDR2 YFSETQ. V gave up 3 bases and J gave up 1 base, with 13 bases separating them. The DNA of the CDR3 is TGCGCCAGCAGCTCCGGGGCGAACACGAACACTGAAGCTTTCTTT. It specifies CASSSGANTNTEAFF.

The chain carries TRBV12-3 or TRBV12-4 and TRBJ1-4, with D hard to call. This CDR3 spans 12 amino acids. Trimming cost V 6 bases and J 8 bases, with 10 bases left between them. The CDR3 DNA reads TGTGCCAGCAGCACTCCCGCCGAAAAACTGTTTTTT. Its translation is CASSTPAEKLFF.

DNA of the CDR3: TGCGCCAGCAGCTTGTCGCCGGGGCAGAACACTGAAGCTTTCTTT. This translates into CASSLSPGQNTEAFF. This chain joins TRBV5-1 and TRBJ1-1; tentatively, D is TRBD1 (5 bases). The germline V gene encodes CDR1 SGHRS and CDR2 YFSETQ. This CDR3 has 15 residues. Trimming took off 1 base at V and 1 base at J, with 11 bases between the two ends.

The chain recombines TRBV12-3 or TRBV12-4 with TRBJ2-1, with TRBD2 matching 10 bases. J was trimmed by 8 bases and V by 2 bases; bases with no gene match: 3. This CDR3 comprises 14 residues. The CDR3 DNA sequence: TGTGCCAGCAGTTTAAGCGGGGGGGCCGATGAGCAGTTCTTC. Protein sequence: CASSLSGGADEQFF.

In its sample, this clonotype was seen a few times. The chain combines TRBV7-9 with TRBJ1-4; tentative D call: TRBD1 (6 bases). This CDR3 contains 12 residues. The germline V gene encodes CDR1 SEHNR and CDR2 FQNEAQ (reference sequence). CDR3 bases: TGTGCTTCGGCAGGGGAGAATGAAAAACTGTTTTTT. It encodes CASAGENEKLFF.

This clonotype has more than one count but fewer than ten. The V gene is TRBV5-6, the J gene TRBJ2-5, with a possible D match to TRBD1 (5 bases). Germline V gene data show CDR1 as SGHDT and CDR2 as YYEEEE. Trimming took off 8 bases at V and 2 bases at J, with 13 bases between the two ends. The CDR3 loop spans 13 amino acids. The CDR3 spells CASNSGPQETQYF. The CDR3, as DNA: TGTGCCAGTAACTCAGGGCCGCAAGAGACCCAGTACTTC.

In this sample, this clonotype turned up a few times. J is TRBJ1-6 and V is TRBV4-1; D is undetermined. From germline, CDR1 is MGHRA and CDR2 YSYEKL. Trimming took 0 bases from V and 2 from J, leaving 8 bases between them. CDR3 length equals 16 residues. The CDR3 bases are TGCGCCAGCAGCCAAGAGGGAGGCGCCTATAATTCACCCCTCCACTTT. Protein product: CASSQEGGAYNSPLHF.

This clonotype was counted only a few times. The chain carries TRBV7-9 and TRBJ1-1, with 8 nucleotides matching TRBD1. V dropped 6 bases and J dropped 0; count of bases not matched to a gene: 18. CDR3 length: 19 amino acids. CDR1 is SEHNR, CDR2 FQNEAQ, per germline (reference sequence). The CDR3 DNA reads as TGTGCCAGCAGTCCACCCACCCGAACAGGGGGGTCGCTGAACACTGAAGCTTTCTTT. Translated: CASSPPTRTGGSLNTEAFF.

This clonotype came up a few times. This chain uses TRBV29-1 with TRBJ1-2; perhaps TRBD1 as D (6 bases). This CDR3 has 16 amino acids. V shed 7 bases and J shed 0 bases, with 21 bases lying between them. Germline assignment: CDR1 SQVTM and CDR2 ANQGSEA. In nucleotides, the CDR3 is TGCAGCGCCACGACGGGACAACGAGGCCCTAACTATGGCTACACCTTC. It translates to CSATTGQRGPNYGYTF. The whole variable domain, filled in from reference TRBV29-1 and TRBJ1-2, reads SAVISQKPSRDICQRGTSLTIQCQVDSQVTMMFWYRQQPGQSLTLIATANQGSEATYESGFVIDKFPISRPNLTFSTLTVSNMSPEDSSIYLCSATTGQRGPNYGYTFGSGTRLTVV.

The chain carries TRBV12-3 or TRBV12-4 and TRBJ1-6; D is perhaps TRBD1 (6 bases). Deletions cut 4 bases from V and 0 bases from J, with 13 bases between. The CDR3 is made up of 17 amino acids. The CDR3 sequence: CASSSSDRSSYNSPLHF. DNA for the CDR3: TGTGCCAGCAGTTCCTCGGACAGAAGCTCCTATAATTCACCCCTCCACTTT.

This chain connects TRBV20-1 to TRBJ1-1, with 9 positions matching TRBD1. This CDR3 has 12 amino acids. The germline gives CDR1 DFQATT, CDR2 SNEGSKA (reference sequence). V gave up 5 bases and J gave up 4 bases; unmatched junction bases: 2. For the CDR3, the DNA is TGCAGTGCTGGACAGGGGACCACTGAAGCTTTCTTT. It yields the protein CSAGQGTTEAFF.

The chain recombines TRBV4-2 with TRBJ2-2, with 8 bases fitting TRBD1. The V and J ends lost 3 bases and 5 bases, in that order; junction bases with no gene match: 5. The CDR3 covers 15 residues. Looked up from germline, CDR1 is LGHNA and CDR2 is YNFKEQ. The CDR3 protein is CASSQGQVTTGELFF. The CDR3 DNA is TGTGCCAGCAGCCAGGGACAGGTGACGACCGGGGAGCTGTTTTTT.

J is TRBJ1-1 and V is TRBV3-1; perhaps TRBD1 as D (5 bases). Looked up from germline, CDR1 is LGHDT and CDR2 is YNNKEL (reference sequence). The CDR3 extends over 15 amino acids. V shed 3 bases and J shed 5 bases, with 16 bases lying between them. This CDR3 is CASSQTDRMWTEAFF. CDR3 DNA sequence: TGTGCCAGCAGCCAGACTGACAGAATGTGGACTGAAGCTTTCTTT.

This clonotype was counted ten times or more. The CDR3 nucleotides read TGTGCCACTCAGGAGGGTAGTCAGCCCCAGCATTTT. This translates into CATQEGSQPQHF. The chain combines TRBV10-3 with TRBJ1-5, with D hard to call. CDR1 and CDR2 from the germline V gene are ENHRY and SYGVKD. CDR3 length equals 12 residues. Deletions cut 10 bases from V and 6 bases from J, with 13 bases between.

V gene TRBV5-1 combines with J gene TRBJ2-5, with TRBD1 identical over 9 bases. This CDR3 spans 19 amino acids. Germline CDR1 is SGHRS and CDR2 is YFSETQ. V gave up 0 bases and J gave up 4 bases; unmatched junction bases: 16. The CDR3 region is CASSLDLYEQTGGLETQYF. Here the CDR3 DNA reads TGCGCCAGCAGCTTGGACCTTTATGAACAGACAGGGGGTCTAGAGACCCAGTACTTC.

This clonotype was observed a few times. V usage is TRBV5-1 and J usage is TRBJ2-2, with 12 bases lining up with TRBD2. The CDR3 totals 19 residues. Germline CDR1 and CDR2: SGHRS and YFSETQ. The trim removed 4 bases at V and 2 bases at J, leaving 12 bases unmatched. The CDR3 sequence: CASSPYLLAGGLNTGELFF. The CDR3 region has the DNA TGCGCCAGCAGCCCCTACCTACTAGCGGGAGGTCTAAACACCGGGGAGCTGTTTTTT.

The sample holds many counts of this clonotype. V and J are TRBV5-1 and TRBJ1-1; D gene uncertain. V was cut by 4 bases and J by 1 base, with 11 bases left in between. This CDR3 is 14 amino acids long. Germline V gene data show CDR1 as SGHRS and CDR2 as YFSETQ. The CDR3 region has the DNA TGCGCCAGCAGCATTTACCCAGGGAACACTGAAGCTTTCTTT. This sequence encodes CASSIYPGNTEAFF.

V usage is TRBV15 and J usage is TRBJ1-1; D call uncertain. V dropped 0 bases and J dropped 0 bases, with 5 bases sitting between them. CDR3 length: 14 amino acids. Germline-derived CDR1 and CDR2 are LNHNV and YYDKDF (reference sequence). The CDR3 sequence: CATSREAVNTEAFF. CDR3 nucleotides: TGTGCCACCAGCAGAGAGGCAGTGAACACTGAAGCTTTCTTT.

This clonotype has just a few counts. J is TRBJ2-3 and V is TRBV2; 7 bases align to TRBD2. Germline CDR1 is SNHLY and CDR2 is FYNNEI. The CDR3 spans 15 residues. Trimming at V came to 2 bases and at J to 2 bases, leaving 4 bases not matched to a gene. CDR3 nucleotides: TGTGCCAGCAGTGAATCTAGCGGCGTCACAGATACGCAGTATTTT. As protein: CASSESSGVTDTQYF. Looking up the rest from reference TRBV2 and TRBJ2-3 gives the full variable domain: EPEVTQTPSHQVTQMGQEVILRCVPISNHLYFYWYRQILGQKVEFLVSFYNNEISEKSEIFDDQFSVERPDGSNFTLKIRSTKLEDSAMYFCASSESSGVTDTQYFGPGTRLTVL.

The chain carries TRBV4-2 and TRBJ2-1; D not certain. With 1 base removed from V and 4 bases from J, the gap between germline ends came to 14 bases. The V gene's germline CDR1 is LGHNA and CDR2 YNFKEQ. The length of the CDR3 is 16 residues. CDR3 in DNA: TGTGCCAGCAGCCAAGCACGTCTAGGCCCTTACAATGAGCAGTTCTTC. This translates into CASSQARLGPYNEQFF.